This T cell receptor (beta chain) was sequenced during a study of beta chain features in type 1 diabetes. Findings of the study overall: Junctions at VDJ sites from type 1 diabetes patients had fewer insertions and more deletions. Compared to healthy donors, patients appeared to have naive, central memory and Treg TCRB repertoires that were more alike.

cDNA synthesis used the whole RNA isolate, giving expressed TCRB sequences. Here immunoSEQ multiplex PCR was the method, and the copy in TCRdb shows in-frame clones only, minus some. The table lists approximately 120,000 clones, 40% of them singletons. The CDR3 is 13 amino acids. Germline CDR1 reads SGHVS; CDR2 reads FNYEAQ. Trimming removed 5 bases from V and 6 bases from J, with 11 bases in between. This clone was observed a handful of times. Its antigen is not identified. V is TRBV7-6 and J is TRBJ2-1; a possible D gene is TRBD2 (5 bases). The sequence came from a woman aged 18-29 years in good health. Sequenced sample: stem cell memory CD4+ T cells from blood. The CDR3 protein is CASSRRVPNEQFF. The CDR3 nucleotides read TGTGCCAGCAGCCGGCGGGTTCCCAATGAGCAGTTCTTC. Full variable domain (outside the CDR3, taken from reference TRBV7-6 and TRBJ2-1): GAGVSQSPRYKVTKRGQDVALRCDPISGHVSLYWYRQALGQGPEFLTYFNYEAQQDKSGLPNDRFSAERPEGSISTLTIQRTEQRDSAMYRCASSRRVPNEQFFGPGTRLTVL.